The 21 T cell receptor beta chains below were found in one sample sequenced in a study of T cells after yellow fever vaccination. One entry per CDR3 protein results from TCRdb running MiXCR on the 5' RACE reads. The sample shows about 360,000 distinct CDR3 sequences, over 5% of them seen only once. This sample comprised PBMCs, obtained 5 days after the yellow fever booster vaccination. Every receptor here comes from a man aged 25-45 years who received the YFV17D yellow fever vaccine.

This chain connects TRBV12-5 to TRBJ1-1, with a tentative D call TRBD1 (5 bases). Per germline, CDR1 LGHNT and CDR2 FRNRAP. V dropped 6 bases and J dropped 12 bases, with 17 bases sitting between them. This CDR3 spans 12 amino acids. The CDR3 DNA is TGTGCTAGTGGCCAGGACACGGTTCGGACTTTCTTT. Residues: CASGQDTVRTFF. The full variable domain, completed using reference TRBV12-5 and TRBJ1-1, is DARVTQTPRHKVTEMGQEVTMRCQPILGHNTVFWYRQTMMQGLELLAYFRNRAPLDDSGMPKDRFSAEMPDATLATLKIQPSEPRDSAVYFCASGQDTVRTFFGQGTRLTVV.

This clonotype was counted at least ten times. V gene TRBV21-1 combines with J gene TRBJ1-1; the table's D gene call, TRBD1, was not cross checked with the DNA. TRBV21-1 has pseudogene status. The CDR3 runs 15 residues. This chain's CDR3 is CASRGTGKMNTEAFF. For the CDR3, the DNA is TGTGCCAGCAGGGGGACAGGGAAAATGAACACTGAAGCTTTCTTT.

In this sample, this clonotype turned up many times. The CDR3 nucleotides are TGCAGTGCTAGAGATTCGAGGGGCTACACCTTC. Encoded protein: CSARDSRGYTF. V usage is TRBV20-1 and J usage is TRBJ1-2; D gene ambiguous. Trimming pared 0 bases from V and 8 bases from J, leaving 7 bases between. The CDR3 loop spans 11 amino acids. Germline CDR1 and CDR2: DFQATT and SNEGSKA (reference sequence).

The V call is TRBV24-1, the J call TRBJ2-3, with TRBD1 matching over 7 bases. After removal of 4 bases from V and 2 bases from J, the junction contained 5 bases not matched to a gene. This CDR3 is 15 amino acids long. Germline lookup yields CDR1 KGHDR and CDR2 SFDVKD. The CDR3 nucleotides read TGTGCCACCAGTGACCCTGGACAGGCCACAGATACGCAGTATTTT. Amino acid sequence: CATSDPGQATDTQYF.

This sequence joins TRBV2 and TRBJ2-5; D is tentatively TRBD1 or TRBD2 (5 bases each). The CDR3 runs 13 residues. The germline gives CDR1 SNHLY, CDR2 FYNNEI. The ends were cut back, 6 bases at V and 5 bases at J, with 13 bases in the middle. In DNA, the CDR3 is TGTGCCAGCAGCCGGGACCTCAGCGAGACCCAGTACTTC. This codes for CASSRDLSETQYF.

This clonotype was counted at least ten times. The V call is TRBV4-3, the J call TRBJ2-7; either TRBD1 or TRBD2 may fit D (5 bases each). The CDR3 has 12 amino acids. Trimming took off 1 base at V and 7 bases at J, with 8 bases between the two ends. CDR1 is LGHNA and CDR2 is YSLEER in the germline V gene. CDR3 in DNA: TGCGCCAGCAGCCAAGCCGGGGCAGAGCAGTACTTC. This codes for CASSQAGAEQYF.

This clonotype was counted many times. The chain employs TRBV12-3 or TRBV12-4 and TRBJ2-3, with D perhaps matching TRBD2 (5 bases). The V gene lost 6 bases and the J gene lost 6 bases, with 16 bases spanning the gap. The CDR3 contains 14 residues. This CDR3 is CASSRASGEDTQYF. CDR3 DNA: TGTGCCAGCAGCAGAGCGAGTGGGGAGGATACGCAGTATTTT.

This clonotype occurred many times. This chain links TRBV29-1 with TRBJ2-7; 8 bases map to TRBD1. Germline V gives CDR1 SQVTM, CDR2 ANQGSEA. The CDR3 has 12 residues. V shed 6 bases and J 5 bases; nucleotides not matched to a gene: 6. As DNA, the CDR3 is TGCAGCGTCGGACAGGGAGTCCACGAGCAGTACTTC. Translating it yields CSVGQGVHEQYF.

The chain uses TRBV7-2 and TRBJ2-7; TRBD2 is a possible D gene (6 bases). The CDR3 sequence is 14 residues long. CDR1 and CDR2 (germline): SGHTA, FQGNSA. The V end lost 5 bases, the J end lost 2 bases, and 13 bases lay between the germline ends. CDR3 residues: CASSQAGMPYEQYF. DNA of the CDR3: TGTGCCAGCAGCCAAGCGGGTATGCCCTACGAGCAGTACTTC.

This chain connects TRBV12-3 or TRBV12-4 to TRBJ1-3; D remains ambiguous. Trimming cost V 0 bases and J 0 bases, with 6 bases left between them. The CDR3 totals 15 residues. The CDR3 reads CASSLASSSGNTIYF. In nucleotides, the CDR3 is TGTGCCAGCAGTTTAGCCAGCTCCTCTGGAAACACCATATATTTT.

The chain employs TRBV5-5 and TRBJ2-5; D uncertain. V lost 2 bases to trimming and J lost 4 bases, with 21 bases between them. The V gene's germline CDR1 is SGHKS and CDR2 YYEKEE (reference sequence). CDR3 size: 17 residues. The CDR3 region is CASSLAAGTSWVETQYF. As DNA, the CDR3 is TGTGCCAGCAGCTTAGCCGCCGGCACCTCCTGGGTAGAGACCCAGTACTTC.

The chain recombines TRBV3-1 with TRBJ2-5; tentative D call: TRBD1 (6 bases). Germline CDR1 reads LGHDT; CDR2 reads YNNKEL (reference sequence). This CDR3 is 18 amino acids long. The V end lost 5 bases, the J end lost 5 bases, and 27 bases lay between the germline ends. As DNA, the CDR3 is TGTGCCAGCAGCACCCGGACAGCCGGAGGACTTCCACAGGAGACCCAGTACTTC. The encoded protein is CASSTRTAGGLPQETQYF.

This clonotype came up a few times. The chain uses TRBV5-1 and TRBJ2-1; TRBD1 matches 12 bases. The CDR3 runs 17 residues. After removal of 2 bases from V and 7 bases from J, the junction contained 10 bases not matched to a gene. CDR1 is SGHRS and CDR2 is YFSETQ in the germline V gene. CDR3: CASSFTSGTGGVNEQFF. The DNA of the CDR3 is TGCGCCAGCAGCTTCACCTCCGGGACAGGGGGCGTGAATGAGCAGTTCTTC.

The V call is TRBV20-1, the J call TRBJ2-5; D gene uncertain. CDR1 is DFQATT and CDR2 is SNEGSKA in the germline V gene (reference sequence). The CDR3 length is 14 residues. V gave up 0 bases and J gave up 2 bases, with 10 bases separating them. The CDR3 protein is CSAREEIPQETQYF. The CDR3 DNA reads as TGCAGTGCTAGAGAAGAAATCCCACAAGAGACCCAGTACTTC.

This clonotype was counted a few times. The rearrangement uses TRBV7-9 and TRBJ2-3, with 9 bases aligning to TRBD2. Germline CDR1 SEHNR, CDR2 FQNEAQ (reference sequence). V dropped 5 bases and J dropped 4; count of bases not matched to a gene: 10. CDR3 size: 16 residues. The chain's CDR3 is CASSMGLASPADTQYF. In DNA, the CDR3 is TGTGCCAGCAGCATGGGACTAGCTAGCCCCGCAGATACGCAGTATTTT.

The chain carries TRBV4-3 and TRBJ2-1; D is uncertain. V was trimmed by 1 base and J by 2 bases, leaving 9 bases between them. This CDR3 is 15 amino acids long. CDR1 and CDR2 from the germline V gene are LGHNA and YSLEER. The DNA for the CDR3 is TGCGCCAGCAGCCAAGCCACAGCCACCTACAATGAGCAGTTCTTC. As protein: CASSQATATYNEQFF.

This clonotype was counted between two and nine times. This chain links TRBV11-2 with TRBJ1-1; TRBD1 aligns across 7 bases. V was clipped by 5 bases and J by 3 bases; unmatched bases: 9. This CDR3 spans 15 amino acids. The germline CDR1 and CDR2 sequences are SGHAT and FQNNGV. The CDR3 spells CASSVTTGIHTEAFF. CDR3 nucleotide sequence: TGTGCCAGCAGCGTAACGACAGGGATCCACACTGAAGCTTTCTTT.

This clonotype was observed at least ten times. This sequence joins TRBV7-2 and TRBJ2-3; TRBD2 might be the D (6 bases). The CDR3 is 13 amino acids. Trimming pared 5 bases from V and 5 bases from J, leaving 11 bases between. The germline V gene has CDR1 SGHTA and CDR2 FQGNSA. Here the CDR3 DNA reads TGTGCCAGCAGCGGCACCGGGGGAGATACGCAGTATTTT. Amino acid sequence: CASSGTGGDTQYF.

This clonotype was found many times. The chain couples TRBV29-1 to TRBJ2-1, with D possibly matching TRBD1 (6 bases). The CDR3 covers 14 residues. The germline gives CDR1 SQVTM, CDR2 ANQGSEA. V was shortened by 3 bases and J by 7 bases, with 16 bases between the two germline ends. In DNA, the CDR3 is TGCAGCGTTGACGCACAGACAGGCGTGAATGAGCAGTTCTTC. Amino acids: CSVDAQTGVNEQFF.

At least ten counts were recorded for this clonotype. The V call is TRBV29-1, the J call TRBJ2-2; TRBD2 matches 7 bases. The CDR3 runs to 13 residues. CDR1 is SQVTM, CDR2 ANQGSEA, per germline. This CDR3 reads CSGGGRSTGELFF. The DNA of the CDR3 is TGCAGTGGGGGGGGGAGAAGCACCGGGGAGCTGTTTTTT.

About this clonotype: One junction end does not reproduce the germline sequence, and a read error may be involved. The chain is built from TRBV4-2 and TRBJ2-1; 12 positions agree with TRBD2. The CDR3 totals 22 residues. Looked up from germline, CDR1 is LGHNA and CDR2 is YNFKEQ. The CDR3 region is CASGPRRGARTSGKKGGNEQSF. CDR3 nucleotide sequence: TGTGCCAGCGGCCCGAGGCGGGGGGCAAGGACTAGCGGGAAGAAGGGAGGAAATGAGCAGTCCTTC.